One and the same sample provided the 28 T cell receptor beta chains below, sequenced in a study of cytomegalovirus exposure and HLA in healthy donors. Primers: 60 Vbeta forward and 13 Jbeta reverse. The table came from immunoSEQ multiplex PCR; TCRdb's copy has only in-frame clones and leaves some out. In the table there are 170,000 or so clones, 83% of which are singletons. The sample was PBMCs. These receptor sequences come from a man between 45 and 60 years old in good health and CMV-seronegative.

The genes are TRBV25-1 and TRBJ1-1; D gene unclear. The CDR3 loop spans 13 amino acids. Trimming cost V 6 bases and J 1 base, with 9 bases left between them. Per the germline V gene, CDR1 is MGHDK and CDR2 is SYGVNS. DNA of the CDR3: TGTGCCAGCAGCCCGACGGGGAACACTGAAGCTTTCTTT. Amino acid sequence: CASSPTGNTEAFF.

A single count supports this clone. V usage is TRBV7-9 and J usage is TRBJ2-5; no definite D call. The CDR3 is 14 amino acids. The V gene's germline CDR1 is SEHNR and CDR2 FQNEAQ (reference sequence). V lost 2 bases, J lost 5 bases, and 12 bases lay in between. As DNA, the CDR3 is TGTGCCAGCAGCTTATCCCCCCCCGGGGAGACCCAGTACTTC. This encodes CASSLSPPGETQYF.

This clone was seen once. This chain joins TRBV11-2 and TRBJ2-7; TRBD2 aligns across 8 bases. This CDR3 comprises 15 residues. From germline, CDR1 is SGHAT and CDR2 FQNNGV. V gave up 0 bases and J gave up 4 bases; unmatched junction bases: 5. CDR3 bases: TGTGCCAGCAGCTTAGAGCGGGGGGCGGGATACGAGCAGTACTTC. This gives the protein CASSLERGAGYEQYF.

The count of this clone is one. V gene TRBV9 combines with J gene TRBJ2-5; 7 positions agree with TRBD1. The tail of the sequence fits TRBJ2-7 better, so the J call may be wrong. The CDR3 length is 15 residues. Germline V gives CDR1 SGDLS, CDR2 YYNGEE. This CDR3 is CASSVGGQSSYEQYF. The CDR3 bases are TGTGCCAGCAGCGTAGGGGGACAGAGCTCCTACGAGCAGTACTTC.

This rearrangement joins TRBV28 to TRBJ1-5; D remains unclear. Germline assignment: CDR1 MDHEN and CDR2 SYDVKM. The V and J ends lost 1 base and 7 bases respectively, with 5 bases between them. The CDR3 is 12 residues long. CDR3 DNA: TGTGCCAGCAGTTTATTAGTCCAGCCCCAGCATTTT. This translates into CASSLLVQPQHF.

J is TRBJ1-1 and V is TRBV5-1; weak D call: TRBD1 (6 bases). This CDR3 is 15 amino acids long. CDR1 is SGHRS, CDR2 YFSETQ, per germline. Trimming left V 0 bases short and J 3 bases short, with 12 bases between. The CDR3 DNA reads TGCGCCAGCAGCTTGGGGGGGGGCCTAGACACTGAAGCTTTCTTT. Amino acids: CASSLGGGLDTEAFF.

This clone has more than one count but fewer than ten. J is TRBJ1-1 and V is TRBV29-1, with D perhaps matching TRBD1 (6 bases). CDR3 length equals 13 residues. The germline gives CDR1 SQVTM, CDR2 ANQGSEA. Trimming left V 7 bases short and J 8 bases short, with 20 bases between. The CDR3 sequence: CSGKTGLSIEAFF. The CDR3 DNA reads TGCAGCGGAAAAACAGGGCTTTCGATCGAAGCTTTCTTT.

This chain joins TRBV7-2 and TRBJ2-7, with a tentative D call TRBD2 (5 bases). V lost 1 base to trimming and J lost 0 bases, with 10 bases between them. Germline V CDR1 and CDR2: SGHTA, FQGNSA. The CDR3 spans 15 residues. The CDR3 sequence: CASSLGMGSSYEQYF. The CDR3 DNA is TGTGCCAGCAGCTTAGGAATGGGGAGCTCCTACGAGCAGTACTTC.

The J gene is TRBJ2-3, the V gene TRBV9; TRBD2 aligns across 8 bases. The V gene's germline CDR1 is SGDLS and CDR2 YYNGEE. V gave up 1 base and J gave up 4 bases; unmatched junction bases: 11. The CDR3 sequence is 17 residues long. CDR3 nucleotide sequence: TGTGCCAGCAGCGTATCCGCGGGGGGTCGGGTGGCAGATACGCAGTATTTT. Protein product: CASSVSAGGRVADTQYF.

This chain joins TRBV7-2 and TRBJ1-2, with TRBD1 as a possible D gene (5 bases). Germline V lookup: CDR1 SGHTA, CDR2 FQGNSA. V dropped 6 bases and J dropped 2 bases, with 13 bases sitting between them. The CDR3 runs to 14 residues. CDR3 residues: CASSSRGYNYGYTF. For the CDR3, the DNA is TGTGCCAGCAGTTCTAGGGGATACAACTATGGCTACACCTTC.

J is TRBJ2-7 and V is TRBV28; 8 bases map to TRBD2. The germline V gene has CDR1 MDHEN and CDR2 SYDVKM. This CDR3 is built from 15 residues. The V segment lost 2 bases and the J segment 9 bases; nucleotides outside the gene matches: 12. Written as DNA, the CDR3 is TGTGCCAGCAGTTTACCGGGGGGGCTGGATTCGGGGCAGTACTTC. This sequence encodes CASSLPGGLDSGQYF.

The chain employs TRBV5-1 and TRBJ2-5, with TRBD2 as a possible D gene (6 bases). Trimming cost V 4 bases and J 5 bases, with 15 bases left between them. The CDR3 totals 14 residues. CDR1 and CDR2 from the germline V gene are SGHRS and YFSETQ. CDR3 coding DNA: TGCGCCAGCAGCCCCGCGGGGTCATATGAGACCCAGTACTTC. Protein: CASSPAGSYETQYF.

This chain joins TRBV19 and TRBJ1-5, with unresolved D. This CDR3 is built from 14 residues. Trimming removed 2 bases at V and 3 bases at J, with 8 bases between. CDR1 is LNHDA, CDR2 SQIVND, per germline (reference sequence). The CDR3 DNA reads as TGTGCCAGTAGTATAACGGGATTCAATCAGCCCCAGCATTTT. It yields the protein CASSITGFNQPQHF.

The chain couples TRBV6-5 to TRBJ1-6; weak D call: TRBD1 (5 bases). Between the trimmed V and J ends, which lost 2 bases and 6 bases, there was a span of 8 bases. The CDR3 sequence is 14 residues long. CDR1 is MNHEY and CDR2 is SVGAGI in the germline V gene. The CDR3 coding sequence is TGTGCCAGCAGTTACGGGCAGGGTAATTCACCCCTCCACTTT. Translation gives CASSYGQGNSPLHF.

On this clone itself: The sample carries other DNA sequences with the same CDR3. The CDR3 loop is CASSHDRNYGYTF. DNA for the CDR3: TGTGCCAGCAGTCACGACAGGAACTATGGCTACACCTTC. The chain uses TRBV7-2 and TRBJ1-2; tentative D call: TRBD1 (6 bases). Germline V CDR1 and CDR2: SGHTA, FQGNSA. With 6 bases removed from V and 2 bases from J, the gap between germline ends came to 10 bases. This CDR3 comprises 13 residues.

This clone was observed a few times. CDR3 DNA sequence: TGTGCCAGCAGTGAAGAGGGGCGCACTGAAGCTTTCTTT. This codes for CASSEEGRTEAFF. The chain couples TRBV6-1 to TRBJ1-1; a possible D gene is TRBD1 (5 bases). Germline lookup yields CDR1 MNHNS and CDR2 SASEGT. Trimming removed 1 base from V and 4 bases from J, with 7 bases in between. The length of the CDR3 is 13 residues.

This clone occurred a few times. CDR3 region: CASSLRLVGYEQYF. CDR3 nucleotides: TGTGCCAGCAGCTTGAGGCTAGTCGGCTACGAGCAGTACTTC. V is TRBV5-6 and J is TRBJ2-7, with unresolved D. V shed 1 base and J shed 3 bases, with 11 bases lying between them. This CDR3 comprises 14 residues. From germline, CDR1 is SGHDT and CDR2 YYEEEE.

Details on this clone: Other DNA sequences within the sample encode an identical CDR3. The chain couples TRBV19 to TRBJ1-2; weak D call: TRBD1 (5 bases). Germline loops: CDR1 LNHDA, CDR2 SQIVND (reference sequence). The CDR3 loop spans 14 amino acids. V shed 3 bases and J shed 2 bases, with 10 bases lying between them. CDR3 DNA: TGTGCCAGTAGTATCGGACAAGGGAACTATGGCTACACCTTC. Translated: CASSIGQGNYGYTF. Using reference TRBV19 and TRBJ1-2 for the parts outside the CDR3, the full variable domain is DGGITQSPKYLFRKEGQNVTLSCEQNLNHDAMYWYRQDPGQGLRLIYYSQIVNDFQKGDIAEGYSVSREKKESFPLTVTSAQKNPTAFYLCASSIGQGNYGYTFGSGTRLTVV.

The chain employs TRBV28 and TRBJ2-3, with unresolved D. Germline V gene lookup returns CDR1 MDHEN and CDR2 SYDVKM. V lost 5 bases, J lost 4 bases, and 13 bases lay in between. CDR3 length: 14 residues. For the CDR3, the DNA is TGTGCCAGCAGTACCCCGAGGCCACCAGATACGCAGTATTTT. Translation: CASSTPRPPDTQYF. The full variable domain, completed using reference TRBV28 and TRBJ2-3, is DVKVTQSSRYLVKRTGEKVFLECVQDMDHENMFWYRQDPGLGLRLIYFSYDVKMKEKGDIPEGYSVSREKKERFSLILESASTNQTSMYLCASSTPRPPDTQYFGPGTRLTVL.

V is TRBV6-1 and J is TRBJ2-7; the match to TRBD1 covers 7 bases. J gave up 0 bases and V 6 bases, and 5 bases lay outside the gene matches. Germline loops: CDR1 MNHNS, CDR2 SASEGT. The CDR3 is 14 amino acids. As DNA, the CDR3 is TGTGCCAGCAGGACGACAGGGTACTCCTACGAGCAGTACTTC. Protein: CASRTTGYSYEQYF.

This clone showed up just once. The chain has TRBV7-9 and TRBJ2-7; TRBD2 matches at 12 bases. The CDR3 spans 14 residues. The V gene end was trimmed by 4 bases and the J gene end by 6 bases; junction bases not matched to a gene: 4. Germline values: CDR1 SEHNR, CDR2 FQNEAQ (reference sequence). The CDR3 region is CASSSSGRASEQYF. CDR3 nucleotides: TGTGCCAGCAGCTCTAGCGGGAGGGCATCCGAGCAGTACTTC.

The gene calls are TRBV7-2 and TRBJ1-5; no clear D gene. V lost 2 bases to trimming and J lost 11 bases, with 10 bases between them. CDR3 length: 12 residues. The germline gives CDR1 SGHTA, CDR2 FQGNSA. Here the CDR3 DNA reads TGTGCCAGCAGCTTACCTGGAGGGACCCAGCATTTT. This translates into CASSLPGGTQHF.

The CDR3 region has the DNA TGTGCCAGCAGACAACAGGGCACCGGGGAGCTGTTTTTT. Translation gives CASRQQGTGELFF. The chain combines TRBV2 with TRBJ2-2; D is possibly TRBD1 (6 bases). This CDR3 has 13 residues. V was shortened by 6 bases and J by 4 bases, with 9 bases between the two germline ends. Looked up from germline, CDR1 is SNHLY and CDR2 is FYNNEI.

For the CDR3, the DNA is TGTGCCAGCAGCTGGACTAGCGGGGGGGACTACGAGCAGTACTTC. Its translation: CASSWTSGGDYEQYF. The V call is TRBV7-2, the J call TRBJ2-7, with 15 nucleotides matching TRBD2. CDR1 and CDR2 from the germline V gene are SGHTA and FQGNSA. V dropped 4 bases and J dropped 3; count of bases not matched to a gene: 1. The CDR3 runs to 15 residues.

This rearrangement joins TRBV7-9 to TRBJ2-4; TRBD1 matches at 7 bases. Germline V gene data show CDR1 as SEHNR and CDR2 as FQNEAQ (reference sequence). V gave up 4 bases and J gave up 11 bases; unmatched junction bases: 14. This CDR3 is 15 amino acids long. Here the CDR3 DNA reads TGTGCCAGCAGCTCGTTAGACAGGGTATCCCCCCTTCAGTACTTC. Protein: CASSSLDRVSPLQYF.

The chain has TRBV30 and TRBJ1-2; 7 bases line up with TRBD1. The CDR3 is 12 residues long. Losses at the gene ends were 3 bases for V and 8 bases for J; bases not matched to a gene: 6. Germline V gene data show CDR1 as GTSNPN and CDR2 as SVGIG (reference sequence). This CDR3 is CAWSARGAGYTF. Written as DNA, the CDR3 is TGTGCCTGGAGCGCCAGGGGGGCGGGCTACACCTTC. Using reference TRBV30 and TRBJ1-2 for the parts outside the CDR3, the full variable domain is SQTIHQWPATLVQPVGSPLSLECTVEGTSNPNLYWYRQAAGRGLQLLFYSVGIGQISSEVPQNLSASRPQDRQFILSSKKLLLSDSGFYLCAWSARGAGYTFGSGTRLTVV.

The chain employs TRBV6-6 and TRBJ2-7; D gene uncertain. In germline, CDR1 is MNHNY, CDR2 SVGAGI (reference sequence). V was clipped by 6 bases and J by 2 bases, with 17 bases between them. The length of the CDR3 is 15 residues. CDR3 loop: CASSPPAAWPYEQYF. The DNA for the CDR3 is TGTGCCAGCAGCCCCCCCGCGGCTTGGCCCTACGAGCAGTACTTC.

V is TRBV4-3 and J is TRBJ1-1; TRBD1 matches at 7 bases. The J segment lost 3 bases and the V segment lost 0 bases, leaving 4 bases of the junction unmatched. Looked up from germline, CDR1 is LGHNA and CDR2 is YSLEER. This CDR3 is 15 amino acids long. CDR3: CASSQDRQGDTEAFF. DNA for the CDR3: TGCGCCAGCAGCCAAGACCGACAGGGAGACACTGAAGCTTTCTTT.